This T cell receptor (beta chain) was recovered during a study of cytomegalovirus exposure and HLA in healthy donors. Study-wide background: A previous analysis identified 95 million to 140 million unique TCR beta sequences derived from some 170 million T cells.

Study-wide results and limits: It emerged from a later analysis that several of the most significant clusters appeared to be linked to common viral pathogens.

The PCR employed 60 Vbeta primers together with 13 Jbeta primers. The assay was immunoSEQ multiplex PCR, and TCRdb's table has in-frame clones only and misses some. The table has about 240,000 clones, 80% to 90% seen once. Points on this clone: No antigen is known for it.

CDR3 size: 13 residues. The germline V gene has CDR1 SGHRS and CDR2 YFSETQ. Deletions cut 6 bases from V and 6 bases from J, with 12 bases between. Input material: PBMCs. The chain couples TRBV5-1 to TRBJ2-2; D is undetermined. This TCR was recovered from a girl under 10 years old in good health and CMV-seronegative. CDR3 sequence reads: CASILDFSGELFF. The CDR3 nucleotides read TGCGCCAGCATCCTCGACTTCTCCGGGGAGCTGTTTTTT.